Detailed here is one T cell receptor (beta chain). Its antigen is unknown. The CDR3 runs 14 residues from the cysteine to the phenylalanine. No DNA accompanies this entry. The germline V gene specifies SGHRS as CDR1 and YFSETQ as CDR2. The sample is drawn from a study of CXCR3-negative and CXCR3-positive naive CD8 T cells (dated by TCRdb to the late 2010s). In terms of the full investigation: In total, roughly 150 million TRB reads were obtained, or roughly 1.5 +/- 0.3 million reads per library. TRBV-TRBJ cluster analysis included naive subsets from about 5 donors and memory cells from 3 donors. Data from around ten donors, pooled across two independent experiments, went into the diversity and physicochemical repertoire analyses.

For every CD8+ T cell subset, a few hundred thousand cells were flow-sorted straight into RLT lysis buffer, and each subset was sorted in triplicate. To exclude memory contaminants, naive CD8+ T cells were stringently defined as CD45RO-CCR7+CD27+CD95-. Using standard density gradient centrifugation, peripheral blood mononuclear cells were isolated from buffy coats. A FACSAria III was used to flow-sort naive CXCR3-negative and CXCR3-positive CD8+ T cells. An RNeasy Mini Kit was used to extract total RNA from the sorted cells. Sequencing relied on a NextSeq 550. The Human TCR Profiling Kit (MiLaboratory) was used to prepare UMI-labeled 5' RACE TRB cDNA libraries. cDNA synthesis used the entire amount of extracted RNA, and PCR amplification then used the entire amount of cDNA produced. The libraries were made side by side, with each library going through the same number of PCR cycles. Per the source publication's procedure: MIGEC and MiXCR extracted about 48,000 +/- 9,800 unique UMI-labeled TRB cDNA molecules per library, requiring at least two reads per UMI. On average, approximately 40,000 +/- 10,000 functional in-frame TRB CDR3 nucleotide clonotypes lacking stop codons were found per library. After each sample was downsampled to 5000 UMI-labeled TRB molecules, VDJtools was used to calculate diversity metrics such as normalized Shannon-Wiener and Chao1. For the central five CDR3 residues, VDJtools calculated physicochemical properties weighted by clonotype size, namely interaction energy, strength, volume and Kidera factor 4. Following TCRdb reprocessing, every CDR3 protein sequence forms one entry, and DNA is not provided. For this entry, the V and J calls and clone size follow TCRdb and not the study's own pipeline. This sample's clone table shows under 60,000 distinct CDR3 sequences. The ten largest clones add up to around 0.5% of the sample.

Overall study outcomes, separate from this receptor: Both naive subsets had comparably high repertoire diversity, while memory CD8+ T cells had much lower repertoire diversity. Because surface CD5, which is linked to self-reactivity in mice, was comparable between the naive subsets, TCR interaction strength was also inferred from the physicochemical properties of TRB CDR3s. Similar TRBV-TRBJ usage was shown by naive CXCR3-negative and CXCR3-positive cells from the same donor, whereas distinct patterns were shown by memory cells. Freshly isolated PBMCs were used for most assays because CXCR3 expression partially decreased after cryopreservation. TRB CDR3s from CXCR3-positive naive cells showed higher hydrophobicity (lower Kidera factor 4), lower energy, and higher strength and volume indices than CXCR3-negative naive cells.

This clonotype originated in a human donor in good health. Some clones in this sample may be carry-over from other donors' samples. The sample comprised naive CXCR3+ CD8+ T cells from blood. The cell subset or site label corresponds to: CD45RO-CCR7+CD27+CD95- naive CD8+ T cells expressing CXCR3 (TNR3+). The rearranged segments are TRBV5-1 and TRBJ2-7; TCRdb's D call of TRBD1 is untestable without DNA. The CDR3 has the sequence CASSSSTGGYEQYF. Beyond the CDR3, the reference TRBV5-1 and TRBJ2-7 genes provide the residues; the full variable domain reads: KAGVTQTPRYLIKTRGQQVTLSCSPISGHRSVSWYQQTPGQGLQFLFEYFSETQRNKGNFPGRFSGRQFSNSRSEMNVSTLELGDSALYLCASSSSTGGYEQYFGPGTRLTVT.